This TCR beta chain came from a study of blood T cell repertoires in COVID-19. Study at large: Samples came from the United States, Italy and Spain, spanning acute and convalescent COVID-19.

Data came from immunoSEQ multiplex PCR; TCRdb stores just in-frame clones and leaves some out. The sample yields roughly 230,000 clones, 65% to 85% seen once. Germline CDR1 LNHDA, CDR2 SQIVND (reference sequence). Losses at the gene ends were 4 bases for V and 10 bases for J; bases not matched to a gene: 6. The CDR3 covers 13 residues. This clonotype was obtained from a woman older than 75 with acute or convalescent COVID-19. Sample: peripheral blood. The chain has TRBV19 and TRBJ2-1; 8 nucleotides line up with TRBD1. This chain's CDR3 is CASSRTGPGEQFF. CDR3 DNA: TGTGCCAGTAGTAGGACAGGGCCTGGGGAGCAGTTCTTC.